This T cell receptor beta chain was captured in a study of tumor and adjacent non-tumor tissue in lung cancer listed by TCRdb under 2018. For context, the study as a whole: The cohort included some twelve adenocarcinoma, a couple of squamous cell carcinoma and 1 small cell lung cancer patients. The study compared bulk TCRbeta repertoires between lung tumor tissue and matched distant non-tumor lung tissue from about 14 lung cancer patients. The roughly 15 enrolled patients, of whom about 10 were men and 5 were women, were aged about 31 to 80 years and were diagnosed with TNM stage I to III disease. In total, sequencing yielded 125,075,908 productive TCRbeta reads, which works out to an average of approximately 4.2 million reads per sample. Around 31 paired specimens, one tumor and one normal lung sample per patient, were profiled by TCRbeta CDR3 sequencing. General conclusions and limits of the study: The sequencing platform is not named in the methods, and unique molecular identifiers are not mentioned. TCR diversity (inverse Simpson) was significantly higher in tumor than in normal lung tissue (about 400 vs 180, P = 0.0075, Mann-Whitney U test). TCR diversity was significantly higher in younger patients, and higher tumor TCR diversity was associated with shorter overall and disease-free survival. The cohort had only 15 or so patients, and the authors noted that larger samples and more detailed clinical data are needed. The top 100 clones accounted for a significantly larger cumulative portion of the repertoire in normal lung than in tumor tissue. Because peripheral blood was not sequenced, the blood TCRbeta repertoires of the lung cancer patients in the study went unexamined.

In regard to this clonotype: Its antigen remains unidentified. This may arise from a read error, as a much more abundant clone is one base away.

The CDR3, from cysteine to phenylalanine, totals 15 residues. Only CDR3 DNA remains: 45 bases, in frame from the first base. The germline V gene (reference sequence) sets CDR1 to SEHNR and CDR2 to FQNEAQ. V was cut back by 7 bases and J by 2 bases, leaving a gap of 17 bases between them. The library was obtained by multiplex PCR. Sequencing took place on an Illumina HiSeq 2500. Following protocols modified from ARM-PCR, the researchers constructed TCRbeta libraries through three rounds of nested PCR with primers (Table S4). Before sequencing, PCR products of 200-500 bp were excised from the gel and purified with the QIAquick gel extraction kit. The paper's data handling went like this. Trimmomatic was used to clean the reads, FLASH merged the cleaned reads into complete CDR3 sequences, and MiTCR assigned the sequences to V(D)J germline segments. Clonal diversity was calculated as the inverse Simpson's index using VDJtools. In-frame sequences without a premature stop codon were defined as productive reads. TCRdb handled the public reads itself, with Q25 trimming in fastp and clone calling in MiXCR, and kept productive beta chains. Rows with one shared CDR3 protein collapse into an entry with the most common genes and DNA. These V and J calls originate from TCRdb's pipeline instead of the authors' own analysis. In all, the sample holds approximately 44,000 distinct CDR3 sequences, and 60% of those were seen once. 45% of the sample rests with the top ten.

RNA was extracted from bulk unsorted tissue and checked for quality with a NanoDrop ND-1000 and an Agilent 2100. Normal lung samples were distant non-tumor tissue taken more than 3 cm from the tumor edge. Newly diagnosed lung cancer patients without prior chemotherapy who had been admitted for thoracic surgery in China between August and November 2014 were enrolled as donors. Patients who had received previous radiotherapy or chemotherapy, or who had another concurrent cancer, were excluded from the study. Pieces of surgical tissue measuring about 1-2 cm3 were kept in RNAlater solution and stored at -80 degrees C until use.

The sequencing sample was made of distant non-tumor lung tissue. The sequence joins TRBV7-9 to TRBJ1-2; the D segment could be TRBD1, given 6 matching bases. This sequence was found in a man aged 50-60 years with non-small cell lung cancer. CDR3 sequence: CASNLGGGANYGYTF. The nucleotide sequence reads TGTGCCAGCAACCTCGGGGGGGGGGCAAACTATGGCTACACCTTC.